The rows below give T cell receptor beta chains drawn from one sample of a study of blood T cell repertoires in COVID-19. The assay was immunoSEQ multiplex PCR, and TCRdb's table has in-frame clones only and misses some. The data show about 55,000 clones, about 90% seen once. Sequences were obtained from peripheral blood. All receptors derive from a human donor with active COVID-19. The donor label of this sample is uncertain. Each CDR3 is given with its conserved first and last residue. D genes are given only for firm matches. Some rows have no size entry. The others give once, few or many, or a class for an expanded clone.

.,.,TRBV7-2,TRBJ1-2,TGTGCCAGCAGCTTAGTAACCCCGGAACCGGGGAGACTCTATGGCTACACCTTC,CASSLVTPEPGRLYGYTF
.,once,TRBV12-3/TRBV12-4,TRBJ1-1,TGTGCCAGCGGAGACTCGCTTTCTGAAGCTTTCTTT,CASGDSLSEAFF
.,.,TRBV9,TRBJ2-2,TGTGCCAGCAGCGTAGTGGCAGGATCTGCCGGGGAGCTGTTTTTT,CASSVVAGSAGELFF
TRBD1,.,TRBV7-2,TRBJ2-5,TGTGCCAGCAGCTTAGGAACGGGACAGGGGATTGGAGAGACCCAGTACTTC,CASSLGTGQGIGETQYF
TRBD1,.,TRBV5-1,TRBJ1-4,TGCGCCAGCAGCTTGGGTTCCGGACAGGGATCCGAAAAACTGTTTTTT,CASSLGSGQGSEKLFF
.,.,TRBV20-1,TRBJ2-4,TGCAGTGCTAGTTCGGGGTTAGCCAAAAACATTCAGTACTTC,CSASSGLAKNIQYF
TRBD1,.,TRBV13,TRBJ2-3,TGTGCCAGCAGCCATCGACAGGGACCCACAGATACGCAGTATTTT,CASSHRQGPTDTQYF
.,once,TRBV5-4,TRBJ2-2,TGTGCCAGCAGCTGGAACAGGGCCGGGGAGCTGTTTTTT,CASSWNRAGELFF
.,.,TRBV3-1/TRBV3-2,TRBJ1-2,TGTGCCAGCAGCCCACGTCGGCAGGGAAACTATGGCTACACCTTC,CASSPRRQGNYGYTF
.,.,TRBV7-9,TRBJ1-2,TGTGCCTCACTTGGGCCCTTTACTGGCTACACCTTC,CASLGPFTGYTF
.,.,TRBV4-1,TRBJ2-2,TGCGCCAGCAGCCAAGATGGGAGGTACACCGGGGAGCTGTTTTTT,CASSQDGRYTGELFF
TRBD2,.,TRBV9,TRBJ2-2,TGTGCCAGCAGCACCGGGACTAGCGGGGGAGGGGCCGGGGAGCTGTTTTTT,CASSTGTSGGGAGELFF
TRBD1,.,TRBV2,TRBJ2-3,TGTGCCAGCACTAGACAAGGACAGGGGGCTTTAGATACGCAGTATTTT,CASTRQGQGALDTQYF
.,.,TRBV7-2,TRBJ2-5,TGTGCCAGCAGCCTACGTCCAGAGACCCAGTACTTC,CASSLRPETQYF
.,.,TRBV4-3,TRBJ2-1,TGCGCCAGCAGCCAAGGCCCTAGTTCCTACAATGAGCAGTTCTTC,CASSQGPSSYNEQFF
TRBD1,.,TRBV3-1/TRBV3-2,TRBJ1-4,TGTGCCAGCAGCCAAAGTTTAGGGGGCGGCTATGAAAAACTGTTTTTT,CASSQSLGGGYEKLFF
.,.,TRBV7-9,TRBJ1-2,TGTGCCAGCAGTCCACAGGGTAACTATGGCTACACCTTC,CASSPQGNYGYTF
.,.,TRBV29-1,TRBJ2-7,TGCAGCGTTGATGACGGAGGGCCCTACGAGCAGTACTTC,CSVDDGGPYEQYF
TRBD2,.,TRBV4-3,TRBJ2-6,TGCGCCAGCAGCCAAGATTGGACTAGCAATTCTGGGGCCAACGTCCTGACTTTC,CASSQDWTSNSGANVLTF